The rows below give T cell receptor beta chains drawn from one sample of a study of cytomegalovirus exposure and HLA in healthy donors. Assay used: immunoSEQ multiplex PCR; TCRdb lists only in-frame clones, some missing. Of some 190,000 clones detected, around 75% appear once; the ten largest clones hold roughly 1.5%. Sequencing was carried out using PBMCs. The receptor set was obtained from a woman in her 50s in good health and CMV-seronegative. Both conserved end residues are part of each CDR3. A D gene is named only where the DNA matches it firmly. The size of a clone is reported for some rows only, either as once, few or many, or as a class for expanded clones.

few,TRBJ1-5,.,TRBV28,CASSLELPPQHF,TGTGCCAGCAGTTTAGAGTTGCCTCCCCAGCATTTT
once,TRBJ2-2,.,TRBV5-1,CASSLAPTRSTGELFF,TGCGCCAGCAGCTTGGCCCCCACACGCTCTACCGGGGAGCTGTTTTTT
.,TRBJ2-1,TRBD2,TRBV6-4,CASSPFAGGSYNEQFF,TGTGCCAGCAGTCCCTTTGCGGGGGGGTCCTACAATGAGCAGTTCTTC
.,TRBJ1-5,TRBD1,TRBV28,CASSATGANSRPQHF,TGTGCCAGCAGTGCTACAGGGGCCAACTCCCGGCCCCAGCATTTT
.,TRBJ1-1,.,TRBV5-1,CASSSMEGNTEAFF,TGCGCCAGCAGCTCCATGGAGGGGAACACTGAAGCTTTCTTT
.,TRBJ2-5,.,TRBV4-1,CASSLGGQETQYF,TGCGCCAGCAGCTTAGGGGGCCAAGAGACCCAGTACTTC
.,TRBJ1-1,TRBD1,TRBV7-2,CASSRGTENTEAFF,TGTGCCAGCAGCAGAGGGACAGAGAACACTGAAGCTTTCTTT
.,TRBJ2-2,.,TRBV2,CASSEAAWAANTGELFF,TGTGCCAGCAGTGAAGCGGCCTGGGCAGCTAACACCGGGGAGCTGTTTTTT
.,TRBJ1-2,TRBD1,TRBV5-4,CASSLVGDSYGYTF,TGTGCCAGCAGCTTGGTGGGGGACAGCTATGGCTACACCTTC
.,TRBJ2-5,TRBD1,TRBV28,CASSLSGQGLETQYF,TGTGCCAGCAGTTTATCGGGACAGGGGTTAGAGACCCAGTACTTC
.,TRBJ2-1,.,TRBV5-4,CASSPTGDSYNEQFF,TGTGCCAGCAGCCCAACGGGGGATTCCTACAATGAGCAGTTCTTC
.,TRBJ1-1,.,TRBV5-4,CASSLPGDTEAFF,TGTGCCAGCAGCTTGCCGGGGGACACTGAAGCTTTCTTT
.,TRBJ2-3,TRBD2,TRBV9,CASSPYRLAGITDTQYF,TGTGCCAGCAGCCCCTACAGACTAGCGGGAATCACAGATACGCAGTATTTT
.,TRBJ2-2,TRBD1,TRBV2,CASSRQGLNTGELFF,TGTGCCAGCAGTCGACAGGGTTTAAACACCGGGGAGCTGTTTTTT
.,TRBJ2-1,TRBD2,TRBV29-1,CRALGLAGGLYNEQFF,TGCAGGGCCCTGGGACTAGCGGGGGGGCTCTACAATGAGCAGTTCTTC
.,TRBJ2-6,.,TRBV19,CASSIVRRAGANVLTF,TGTGCCAGTAGTATAGTTCGGCGGGCTGGGGCCAACGTCCTGACTTTC